The rows below give T cell receptor beta chains drawn from one sample of a study of T cells in Graves' hyperthyroidism and ophthalmopathy. MiXCR, applied by TCRdb to the multiplex PCR reads, yields one record per CDR3 protein. The profile shows nearly 600,000 distinct CDR3 sequences, 11% to 15% of them singletons. The sample taken for sequencing was blood. These receptors were taken from a woman in her twenties or thirties with Graves' hyperthyroidism that later progressed to Graves' ophthalmopathy. CDR3s include the opening cysteine and the closing phenylalanine or tryptophan. A D gene is named only where the DNA matches it firmly. Size tells how often a clone was seen (once, few, many) or the class of an expanded clone, and some rows leave it out.

CDR3: CASSPVAVGDTQYF
DNA: TGCGCCAGCAGTCCCGTAGCGGTTGGGGATACGCAGTATTTT
size: NA
V: TRBV10-1
J: TRBJ2-3
D: NA

CDR3: CASSPEGITQHF
DNA: TGTGCCAGCTCACCAGAGGGGATCACCCAGCATTTT
size: NA
V: TRBV18
J: TRBJ1-5
D: NA

CDR3: CAVVGLSTGELFF
DNA: TGTGCCGTAGTGGGATTGAGCACCGGGGAGCTGTTTTTT
size: few
V: TRBV10-3
J: TRBJ2-2
D: NA

CDR3: CASSVNPGLTQETQYF
DNA: TGTGCCAGCAGCGTCAACCCGGGACTAACTCAAGAGACCCAGTACTTC
size: many
V: TRBV5-5
J: TRBJ2-5
D: TRBD2

CDR3: CASSTGGGNTEAFF
DNA: TGTGCCAGCAGTACAGGGGGAGGGAACACTGAAGCTTTCTTT
size: many
V: TRBV28
J: TRBJ1-1
D: TRBD1

CDR3: CASSYGRTGNSPLHF
DNA: TGTGCCAGCAGTTACGGGCGGACAGGGAATTCACCCCTCCACTTT
size: NA
V: TRBV6-6
J: TRBJ1-6
D: TRBD1

CDR3: CASSLTTNSYEQYF
DNA: TGTGCCAGCAGTTTAACGACTAACTCCTACGAGCAGTACTTC
size: few
V: TRBV27
J: TRBJ2-7
D: NA

CDR3: CASIRQGHGYTF
DNA: TGTGCCAGCATAAGACAGGGTCATGGCTACACCTTC
size: few
V: TRBV2
J: TRBJ1-2
D: TRBD1

CDR3: CASKGWSTDTQYF
DNA: TGCGCCAGCAAGGGCTGGAGCACAGATACGCAGTATTTT
size: NA
V: TRBV10-2
J: TRBJ2-3
D: NA

CDR3: CASSRDLLAGKGETQYF
DNA: TGTGCCAGCAGCCGTGATTTACTAGCGGGGAAGGGAGAGACCCAGTACTTC
size: few
V: TRBV7-2
J: TRBJ2-5
D: TRBD2